The 21 T cell receptor beta chains reported below all come from one sample, sequenced in a study of cytomegalovirus exposure and HLA in healthy donors. Libraries were prepared by immunoSEQ multiplex PCR; TCRdb keeps only in-frame clonotypes and omits some of them. The sample shows over 250,000 clones, around 85% of them seen only once. Source material: PBMCs. These receptors all stem from a woman aged 18-30 years in good health and CMV-seronegative.

Only a few counts were recorded for this clone. The rearrangement links TRBV5-4 to TRBJ1-4; 11 nucleotides align to TRBD1. This CDR3 has 17 amino acids. Germline CDR1 and CDR2: SGHNT and YYREEE (reference sequence). Trimming took 4 bases from V and 2 from J; bases not matched to a gene: 7. CDR3 sequence reads: CASSPSDRGLTNEKLFF. CDR3 DNA: TGTGCCAGCAGCCCATCGGACAGGGGGCTGACTAATGAAAAACTGTTTTTT.

The rearrangement joins TRBV1 to TRBJ2-1; the D segment call TRBD2 is taken from the table without a DNA check. TRBV1 is a pseudogene segment. There are 17 residues in the CDR3. The CDR3 loop reads CTSSQAPGRGTYNEQFF. CDR3 nucleotides: TGCACCAGCAGCCAAGCGCCCGGACGGGGTACCTACAATGAGCAGTTCTTC.

The genes are TRBV29-1 and TRBJ2-3; 16 positions agree with TRBD2. The CDR3 extends over 18 amino acids. Trimming took 6 bases from V and 5 from J; bases not matched to a gene: 14. CDR1 and CDR2 (germline): SQVTM, ANQGSEA. The CDR3 here is CSVAGTSGRARAVDTQYF. The CDR3 DNA is TGCAGCGTCGCCGGGACTAGCGGGAGGGCCAGGGCGGTAGATACGCAGTATTTT.

This sequence joins TRBV6-5 and TRBJ2-7; 10 positions match TRBD1. The ends lost 5 bases at V and 7 bases at J; junction bases unmatched: 8. Germline lookup yields CDR1 MNHEY and CDR2 SVGAGI. CDR3 size: 14 residues. The CDR3 bases are TGTGCCAGCAGTACGAGACAGGGGGCACGGGAGCAGTACTTC. This gives the protein CASSTRQGAREQYF.

The genes are TRBV7-9 and TRBJ2-7; D may be TRBD2 (5 bases). Trimming pared 4 bases from V and 1 base from J, leaving 5 bases between. Germline lookup yields CDR1 SEHNR and CDR2 FQNEAQ (reference sequence). CDR3 length: 12 amino acids. This chain's CDR3 is CASSWTSYEQYF. In DNA form, the CDR3 reads TGTGCCAGCAGCTGGACTTCCTACGAGCAGTACTTC.

V is TRBV4-3 and J is TRBJ2-5; D is unresolved. The length of the CDR3 is 15 residues. V was clipped by 0 bases and J by 1 base, with 9 bases between them. Germline lookup yields CDR1 LGHNA and CDR2 YSLEER. DNA for the CDR3: TGCGCCAGCAGCCAAGATATGGCAGTCCAAGAGACCCAGTACTTC. It specifies CASSQDMAVQETQYF.

This chain links TRBV18 with TRBJ2-7; a weak D match, TRBD2 (5 bases). Trimming removed 6 bases at V and 4 bases at J, with 16 bases between. Germline lookup yields CDR1 KGHSH and CDR2 LQKENI. The CDR3 is made up of 14 amino acids. CDR3 sequence (DNA): TGTGCCAGCTCGTCCGGGATCGGCCTTTACGAGCAGTACTTC. Translation: CASSSGIGLYEQYF. Based on the CDR3 plus reference TRBV18 and TRBJ2-7, the full variable domain is NAGVMQNPRHLVRRRGQEARLRCSPMKGHSHVYWYRQLPEEGLKFMVYLQKENIIDESGMPKERFSAEFPKEGPSILRIQQVVRGDSAAYFCASSSGIGLYEQYFGPGTRLTVT.

The chain employs TRBV29-1 and TRBJ2-1, with 8 bases that match TRBD2. The CDR3 has 15 residues. Germline V gene lookup returns CDR1 SQVTM and CDR2 ANQGSEA. Unmatched junction bases numbered 9, after V lost 3 bases and J lost 5 bases. The CDR3 DNA follows: TGCAGCGTTGAGCTAGCGGGCGAACACGACAATGAGCAGTTCTTC. It encodes CSVELAGEHDNEQFF.

The chain combines TRBV29-1 with TRBJ1-6, with 9 bases aligning to TRBD1. V shed 7 bases, J shed 7 bases, and the junction held 2 bases outside the gene matches. The CDR3 runs to 12 residues. Germline V gene sequence: CDR1 SQVTM, CDR2 ANQGSEA. CDR3 in DNA: TGCAGCGCTGGGACAGGGAATTCACCCCTCCACTTT. Protein: CSAGTGNSPLHF.

A single count supports this clone. The chain couples TRBV30 to TRBJ2-3; TRBD2 matches 7 bases. This CDR3 is built from 11 residues. Looked up from germline, CDR1 is GTSNPN and CDR2 is SVGIG (reference sequence). J lost 9 bases, V lost 8 bases, and 8 bases had no gene match. CDR3 nucleotide sequence: TGTGCCGTGGTGGGGGGGAGGACGCAGTATTTT. This translates into CAVVGGRTQYF.

This chain uses TRBV28 with TRBJ1-6; D remains unclear. V lost 3 bases and J lost 8, with 5 bases in between. This CDR3 is built from 12 residues. Germline-derived CDR1 and CDR2 are MDHEN and SYDVKM. CDR3 DNA: TGTGCCAGCAGTTTCGTAGATTCACCCCTCCACTTT. Protein product: CASSFVDSPLHF.

This clone appeared once. The rearrangement joins TRBV10-2 to TRBJ2-7; perhaps TRBD2 as D (5 bases). The length of the CDR3 is 14 residues. Trimming took off 8 bases at V and 0 bases at J, with 14 bases between the two ends. The germline CDR1 and CDR2 sequences are WSHSY and SAAADI. CDR3 coding DNA: TGCGCCAGCCTTACTAGGTGGAGCTCCTACGAGCAGTACTTC. Translating gives CASLTRWSSYEQYF.

CDR3 nucleotides: TGTGCCAGCAGTGAAGAAGCCCTAAAACTGTTTTTT. Its protein is CASSEEALKLFF. The J gene is TRBJ1-4, the V gene TRBV2; unclear D gene. From germline, CDR1 is SNHLY and CDR2 FYNNEI. V lost 1 base to trimming and J lost 10 bases, with 7 bases between them. The CDR3 contains 12 residues.

The genes are TRBV7-3 and TRBJ1-5, with D hard to call. Germline assignment: CDR1 SGHTA and CDR2 FQGTGA. V lost 6 bases and J 4 bases, leaving 28 bases between the germline ends. This CDR3 comprises 19 residues. The CDR3 protein is CASSPPDPAGSSWNQPQHF. Here the CDR3 DNA reads TGTGCCAGCAGTCCACCCGATCCCGCCGGGTCCTCTTGGAATCAGCCCCAGCATTTT.

The chain is built from TRBV6-6 and TRBJ2-1; TRBD1 aligns across 7 bases. The germline gives CDR1 MNHNY, CDR2 SVGAGI (reference sequence). The CDR3 covers 15 residues. With 5 bases clipped from V and 9 bases from J, the junction kept 13 bases outside the gene matches. The CDR3 nucleotides read TGTGCCAGCAGTCCCAACGGACAGGAAACGCCTGAGCAGTTCTTC. The encoded protein is CASSPNGQETPEQFF.

J is TRBJ2-7 and V is TRBV28, with TRBD1 identical over 7 bases. Trimming took 2 bases from V and 2 from J; bases not matched to a gene: 3. CDR1 is MDHEN and CDR2 is SYDVKM in the germline V gene. The CDR3 covers 14 residues. CDR3 region: CASSLGGQPYEQYF. The CDR3 DNA is TGTGCCAGCAGTTTAGGGGGACAGCCCTACGAGCAGTACTTC.

The chain joins TRBV2 to TRBJ1-5; D not certain. This CDR3 contains 14 residues. Germline V gene sequence: CDR1 SNHLY, CDR2 FYNNEI. V was pared by 2 bases and J by 4 bases, with 9 bases between. CDR3: CASSEPLINQPQHF. CDR3 DNA sequence: TGTGCCAGCAGTGAACCACTGATTAATCAGCCCCAGCATTTT.

The CDR3 DNA reads TGTGCCAGTGAACAGGACAGGGGAGGCCCTGAAGCTTTCTTT. Translation: CASEQDRGGPEAFF. This chain links TRBV25-1 with TRBJ1-1, with 9 bases identical to TRBD1. CDR1 and CDR2 from the germline V gene are MGHDK and SYGVNS. J gave up 6 bases and V 9 bases, and 11 bases lay outside the gene matches. This CDR3 has 14 amino acids.

CDR3 protein: CASSTTAGWNEQFF. Here the CDR3 DNA reads TGTGCCAGCAGTACCACAGCGGGTTGGAATGAGCAGTTCTTC. V is TRBV28 and J is TRBJ2-1; D possibly corresponds to TRBD2 (6 bases). This CDR3 comprises 14 residues. Trimming shortened V by 5 bases and J by 7 bases, and 15 bases separated the two germline ends. Per germline, CDR1 MDHEN and CDR2 SYDVKM.

V is TRBV6-5 and J is TRBJ2-7; D is possibly TRBD1 (5 bases). CDR1 is MNHEY and CDR2 is SVGAGI in the germline V gene. Trimming shortened V by 7 bases and J by 0 bases, and 10 bases separated the two germline ends. This CDR3 has 13 residues. CDR3 loop: CASNPQGSYEQYF. The CDR3 DNA reads TGTGCCAGCAACCCTCAGGGCTCCTACGAGCAGTACTTC.

The chain recombines TRBV7-6 with TRBJ2-7, with a possible D match to TRBD1 (5 bases). Deletions cut 5 bases from V and 3 bases from J, with 11 bases between. Per the germline V gene, CDR1 is SGHVS and CDR2 is FNYEAQ. The CDR3 loop spans 13 amino acids. CDR3 residues: CASSDRHDYEQYF. As DNA, the CDR3 is TGTGCCAGCAGCGACAGACACGACTACGAGCAGTACTTC.